Listed below are T cell receptor beta chains from one sample, sequenced in a study of spatial heterogeneity in lung cancer. Each CDR3 protein is one row after TCRdb ran MiXCR on the 5' RACE reads. This repertoire shows about 32,000 distinct CDR3 sequences, about 10% found once; its top ten account for around 28%. Material: PBMCs, obtained at follow-up. Receptors originate from a female donor with early-stage non-small cell lung cancer. Each CDR3 is given with its conserved first and last residue. The D gene is left open where the match is weak. A row's size may be missing; if present it is once, few, many or a size class.

d_call,j_call,clone_size,v_call,cdr3_aa,cdr3_nt
TRBD1,TRBJ1-1,many,TRBV7-2,CASSFGQAEAFF,TGTGCCAGCAGCTTCGGACAGGCTGAAGCTTTCTTT
NA,TRBJ1-1,many,TRBV12-3/TRBV12-4,CASRPGDWNTEAFF,TGTGCCAGCCGCCCGGGAGATTGGAACACTGAAGCTTTCTTT
TRBD2,TRBJ2-1,many,TRBV10-3,CATSSSGGPYNEQFF,TGTGCCACCAGCTCTAGCGGGGGGCCCTACAATGAGCAGTTCTTC
TRBD2,TRBJ2-5,NA,TRBV11-2,CASSLPSGGQPEETQYF,TGTGCCAGCAGCTTGCCTAGCGGGGGCCAACCCGAAGAGACCCAGTACTTC
NA,TRBJ2-5,NA,TRBV7-9,CASSFGQETQYF,TGTGCCAGCAGCTTTGGCCAAGAGACCCAGTACTTC
NA,TRBJ2-3,many,TRBV5-1,CASSLAGLRFTDTQYF,TGCGCCAGCAGCTTGGCTGGACTAAGATTCACAGATACGCAGTATTTT
NA,TRBJ2-3,many,TRBV7-2,CASSLEGQDTQYF,TGTGCCAGCAGCTTAGAAGGCCAAGATACGCAGTATTTT
NA,TRBJ1-6,few,TRBV28,CASRPGGRSNSPLHF,TGTGCCAGCCGGCCGGGGGGGCGGAGTAATTCACCCCTCCACTTT
NA,TRBJ2-3,NA,TRBV12-5,CASDKTGDTQYF,TGTGCTAGTGATAAAACGGGAGATACGCAGTATTTT
NA,TRBJ2-3,many,TRBV20-1,CSARETGNIDTQYF,TGCAGTGCTAGAGAAACAGGAAATATAGATACGCAGTATTTT
TRBD1,TRBJ1-5,many,TRBV28,CASSSTGGRQPQHF,TGTGCCAGCAGTTCGACAGGGGGCCGTCAGCCCCAGCATTTT
NA,TRBJ2-5,few,TRBV18,CASSPATEETQYF,TGTGCCAGCTCACCTGCGACAGAAGAGACCCAGTACTTC
NA,TRBJ2-7,many,TRBV2,CASRQQGPSYEQYF,TGTGCCAGCAGGCAACAGGGTCCCTCCTACGAGCAGTACTTC
NA,TRBJ2-1,few,TRBV15,CATRWGMGNEQFF,TGTGCCACCCGTTGGGGGATGGGTAATGAGCAGTTCTTC
NA,TRBJ2-7,NA,TRBV2,CASSVVSYEQYF,TGTGCCAGCAGTGTTGTCTCCTACGAGCAGTACTTC
NA,TRBJ2-1,many,TRBV3-1,CASSQDLGSYNEQFF,TGTGCCAGCAGCCAAGATTTGGGCAGTTACAATGAGCAGTTCTTC
NA,TRBJ2-7,NA,TRBV6-2/TRBV6-3,CASSPNPGQLPYEQYF,TGTGCCAGCAGTCCGAACCCCGGACAGTTGCCCTACGAGCAGTACTTC
NA,TRBJ2-7,many,TRBV2,CASSDDVYEQYF,TGTGCCAGCAGTGACGACGTCTACGAGCAGTACTTC
NA,TRBJ2-7,NA,TRBV6-2/TRBV6-3,CASSYDREGSYEQYF,TGTGCCAGCAGCTATGACAGAGAAGGGTCCTACGAGCAGTACTTC
TRBD1,TRBJ1-1,few,TRBV7-9,CASSLGAGQGDTEAFF,TGTGCCAGCAGCTTAGGGGCGGGACAGGGCGATACTGAAGCTTTCTTT
TRBD1,TRBJ2-7,many,TRBV5-5,CASSKESFQTGGWTYEQYF,TGTGCCAGCAGCAAAGAATCCTTTCAGACAGGGGGCTGGACCTACGAGCAGTACTTC
TRBD2,TRBJ2-3,NA,TRBV6-2/TRBV6-3,CASRGVSGGPRDTQYF,TGTGCCAGCAGAGGGGTTAGCGGGGGCCCCAGGGATACGCAGTATTTT
NA,TRBJ1-2,NA,TRBV6-5,CASSYSPEFGYTF,TGTGCCAGCAGTTACTCGCCAGAATTCGGCTACACCTTC
TRBD2,TRBJ2-5,few,TRBV20-1,CSARVRRGGIRETQYF,TGCAGTGCCCGTGTCCGACGGGGGGGAATCCGTGAGACCCAGTACTTC
NA,TRBJ2-7,few,TRBV5-5,CASSFSGTSSYEQYF,TGTGCCAGCAGCTTCTCCGGGACAAGCTCCTACGAGCAGTACTTC
NA,TRBJ2-3,many,TRBV4-3,CASSQGGGTPSTDTQYF,TGCGCCAGCAGCCAAGGGGGCGGGACTCCTAGCACAGATACGCAGTATTTT
NA,TRBJ2-5,NA,TRBV29-1,CSVEAGLVGETQYF,TGCAGCGTTGAAGCCGGCCTTGTAGGGGAGACCCAGTACTTC
NA,TRBJ2-2,NA,TRBV6-6,CASTSLPDLELFF,TGTGCCAGCACCTCCCTCCCGGATCTGGAGCTGTTTTTT
TRBD1,TRBJ2-7,few,TRBV7-2,CASSLVGRTGSYEQYF,TGTGCCAGCAGCTTAGTTGGTCGGACAGGCTCCTACGAGCAGTACTTC
TRBD1,TRBJ1-2,NA,TRBV7-2,CASSHEGQGGEYGYTF,TGTGCCAGCAGCCATGAGGGACAGGGGGGAGAGTATGGCTACACCTTC
TRBD1,TRBJ1-4,few,TRBV29-1,CSVEDLGQSNEKLFF,TGCAGCGTTGAAGATCTGGGACAGTCTAATGAAAAACTGTTTTTT
NA,TRBJ2-2,many,TRBV6-2/TRBV6-3,CASSRSRTGELFF,TGTGCCAGCAGCCGCTCGCGTACCGGGGAGCTGTTTTTT
TRBD2,TRBJ2-3,many,TRBV4-3,CASSPRTSGGSADTQYF,TGCGCCAGCAGCCCGAGGACTAGCGGGGGGTCCGCAGATACGCAGTATTTT
NA,TRBJ2-6,many,TRBV7-3,CASSPLGGANVLTF,TGTGCCAGCAGCCCGCTCGGGGGGGCCAACGTCCTGACTTTC
NA,TRBJ2-7,many,TRBV15,CATSRDGGRSYEQYF,TGTGCCACCAGCAGAGATGGGGGGCGAAGCTACGAGCAGTACTTC
NA,TRBJ1-4,NA,TRBV6-1,CASIKTQATNEKLFF,TGTGCCAGCATTAAGACACAGGCAACTAATGAAAAACTGTTTTTT
NA,TRBJ2-3,many,TRBV5-1,CASSLALWDTQYF,TGCGCCAGCAGCTTGGCACTTTGGGATACGCAGTATTTT
NA,TRBJ2-7,many,TRBV3-1,CASSQGGSGAAYEQYF,TGTGCCAGCAGCCAGGGAGGGTCGGGGGCCGCCTACGAGCAGTACTTC
NA,TRBJ1-2,many,TRBV13,CASSPRSYGYTF,TGTGCCAGCAGCCCGAGGTCCTATGGCTACACCTTC
TRBD1,TRBJ2-2,few,TRBV29-1,CSVRDRGSMNTGELFF,TGCAGCGTACGGGACAGGGGCAGTATGAACACCGGGGAGCTGTTTTTT
NA,TRBJ2-3,NA,TRBV9,CASSTEGARLDTQYF,TGTGCCAGCAGCACGGAGGGGGCGCGCCTAGATACGCAGTATTTT
NA,TRBJ2-3,few,TRBV7-9,CASSLVLSTDTQYF,TGTGCCAGCAGCCTTGTGCTGAGCACAGATACGCAGTATTTT
TRBD2,TRBJ2-1,NA,TRBV14,CASRVSGASYNEQFF,TGTGCCAGCAGGGTTAGCGGGGCCTCCTACAATGAGCAGTTCTTC
NA,TRBJ1-2,NA,TRBV6-2/TRBV6-3,CASWNGGTLYGYTF,TGTGCCAGCTGGAATGGAGGGACCCTCTATGGCTACACCTTC
NA,TRBJ2-2,many,TRBV5-1,CASSPRQVMDTGELFF,TGCGCCAGCAGCCCACGACAGGTTATGGACACCGGGGAGCTGTTTTTT
TRBD2,TRBJ2-3,NA,TRBV4-1,CASSQEGSGGTDTQYF,TGCGCCAGCAGCCAAGAGGGGAGCGGGGGCACAGATACGCAGTATTTT
NA,TRBJ2-2,many,TRBV29-1,CSVNTGELFF,TGCAGCGTTAACACCGGGGAGCTGTTTTTT
NA,TRBJ2-1,few,TRBV28,CASSLGTNEQFF,TGTGCCAGCAGTTTAGGGACGAATGAGCAGTTCTTC
TRBD2,TRBJ2-3,NA,TRBV7-6,CASSISGGTDTQYF,TGTGCCAGCAGCATTAGCGGGGGGACAGATACGCAGTATTTT
NA,TRBJ2-2,many,TRBV15,CATSSDSGINTGELFF,TGTGCCACCAGCAGCGACAGCGGCATAAACACCGGGGAGCTGTTTTTT
NA,TRBJ2-3,many,TRBV20-1,CSAPPPSGGGIGITDTQYF,TGCAGTGCCCCACCTCCCTCGGGGGGCGGGATCGGGATCACAGATACGCAGTATTTT
NA,TRBJ2-7,few,TRBV7-2,CASSSAGPRGEQYF,TGTGCCAGCAGCTCCGCAGGGCCCCGCGGGGAGCAGTACTTC
NA,TRBJ1-5,NA,TRBV7-2,CASSLATGAVQPQHF,TGTGCCAGCAGCTTAGCGACGGGGGCGGTTCAGCCCCAGCATTTT
NA,TRBJ1-6,many,TRBV3-1,CASSQDRPNSPLHF,TGTGCCAGCAGCCAAGACCGGCCAAATTCACCCCTCCACTTT
TRBD1,TRBJ2-7,NA,TRBV5-6,CASSTTGYYEQYF,TGTGCCAGCAGCACGACAGGGTACTACGAGCAGTACTTC